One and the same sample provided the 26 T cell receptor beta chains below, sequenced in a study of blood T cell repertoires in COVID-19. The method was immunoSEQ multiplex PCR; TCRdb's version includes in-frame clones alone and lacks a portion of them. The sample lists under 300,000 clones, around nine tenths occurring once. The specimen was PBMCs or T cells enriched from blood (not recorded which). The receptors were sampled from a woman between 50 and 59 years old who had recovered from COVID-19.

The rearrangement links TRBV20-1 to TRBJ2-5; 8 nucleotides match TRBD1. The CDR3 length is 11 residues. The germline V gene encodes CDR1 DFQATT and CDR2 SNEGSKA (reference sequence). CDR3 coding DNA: TGCAGCTACAGGGGGTATGAGACCCAGTACTTC. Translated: CSYRGYETQYF.

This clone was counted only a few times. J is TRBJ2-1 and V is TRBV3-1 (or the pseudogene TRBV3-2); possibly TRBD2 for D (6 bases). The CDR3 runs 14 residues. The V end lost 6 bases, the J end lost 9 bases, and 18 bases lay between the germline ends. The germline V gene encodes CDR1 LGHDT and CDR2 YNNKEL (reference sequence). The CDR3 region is CASRPDGGRAEQFF. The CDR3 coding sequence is TGTGCCAGCAGACCAGATGGAGGGAGAGCTGAGCAGTTCTTC.

CDR3 nucleotide sequence: TGTGCCAGCAACGGGAACCTTGAGGAGCAGTACTTC. Translation: CASNGNLEEQYF. The chain uses TRBV28 and TRBJ2-7; TRBD2 might be the D (5 bases). CDR1 and CDR2 from the germline V gene are MDHEN and SYDVKM. CDR3 length: 12 residues. Trimming stripped 7 bases from V and 7 bases from J, with 14 bases between.

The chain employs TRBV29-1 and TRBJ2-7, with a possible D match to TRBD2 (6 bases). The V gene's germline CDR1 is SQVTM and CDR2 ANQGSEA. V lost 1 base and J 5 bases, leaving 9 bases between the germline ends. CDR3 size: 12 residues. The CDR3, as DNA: TGCAGCGTTGAAGGCGGGATCCACGAGCAGTACTTC. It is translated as CSVEGGIHEQYF.

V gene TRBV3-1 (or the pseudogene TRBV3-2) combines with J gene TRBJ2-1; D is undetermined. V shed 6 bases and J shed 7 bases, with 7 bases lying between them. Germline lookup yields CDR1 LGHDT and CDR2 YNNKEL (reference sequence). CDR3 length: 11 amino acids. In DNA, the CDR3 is TGTGCCAGCAGTAAAGCGAATGAGCAGTTCTTC. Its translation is CASSKANEQFF.

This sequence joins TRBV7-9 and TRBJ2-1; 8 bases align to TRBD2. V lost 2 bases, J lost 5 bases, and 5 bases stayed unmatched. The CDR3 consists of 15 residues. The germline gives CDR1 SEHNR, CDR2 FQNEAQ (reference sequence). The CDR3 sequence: CASSLPSGPNNEQFF. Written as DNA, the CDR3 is TGTGCCAGCAGCTTACCTAGCGGGCCAAACAATGAGCAGTTCTTC.

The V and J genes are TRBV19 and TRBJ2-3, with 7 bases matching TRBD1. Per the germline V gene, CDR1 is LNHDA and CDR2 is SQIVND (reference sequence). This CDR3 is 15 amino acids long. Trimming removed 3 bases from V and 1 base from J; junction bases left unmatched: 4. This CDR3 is CASSIHDRGTDTQYF. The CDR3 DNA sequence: TGTGCCAGTAGTATCCATGACAGGGGCACAGATACGCAGTATTTT.

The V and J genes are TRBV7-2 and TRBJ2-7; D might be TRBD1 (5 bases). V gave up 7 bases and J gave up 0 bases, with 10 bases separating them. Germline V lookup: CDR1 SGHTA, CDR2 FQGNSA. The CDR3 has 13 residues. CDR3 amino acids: CASKDTNSYEQYF. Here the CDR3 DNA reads TGTGCCAGCAAGGACACGAACTCCTACGAGCAGTACTTC.

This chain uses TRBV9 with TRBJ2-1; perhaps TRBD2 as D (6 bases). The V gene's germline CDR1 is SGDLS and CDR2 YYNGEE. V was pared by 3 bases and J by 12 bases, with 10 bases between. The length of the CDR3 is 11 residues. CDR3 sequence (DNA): TGTGCCAGCAGCGATCGGGACTTGCAGTTCTTC. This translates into CASSDRDLQFF.

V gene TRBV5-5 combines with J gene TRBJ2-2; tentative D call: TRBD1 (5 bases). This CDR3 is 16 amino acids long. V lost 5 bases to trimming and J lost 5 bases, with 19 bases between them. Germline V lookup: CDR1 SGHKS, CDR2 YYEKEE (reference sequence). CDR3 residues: CASSSRVILTTGELFF. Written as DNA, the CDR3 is TGTGCCAGCAGTAGCAGGGTAATCTTGACGACCGGGGAGCTGTTTTTT.

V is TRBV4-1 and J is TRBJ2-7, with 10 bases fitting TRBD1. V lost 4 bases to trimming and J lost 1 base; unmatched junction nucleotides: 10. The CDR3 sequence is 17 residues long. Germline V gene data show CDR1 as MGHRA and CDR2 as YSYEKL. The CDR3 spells CASSLLRRDRGSYEQYF. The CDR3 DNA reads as TGCGCCAGCAGCCTTCTACGCCGGGACAGGGGTTCCTACGAGCAGTACTTC.

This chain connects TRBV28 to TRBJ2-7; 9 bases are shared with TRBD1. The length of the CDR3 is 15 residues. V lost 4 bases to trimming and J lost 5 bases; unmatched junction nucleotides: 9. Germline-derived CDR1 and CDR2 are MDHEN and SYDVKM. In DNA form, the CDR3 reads TGTGCCAGCAGTTCGCCCGGGACAGGGTTTCACGAGCAGTACTTC. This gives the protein CASSSPGTGFHEQYF.

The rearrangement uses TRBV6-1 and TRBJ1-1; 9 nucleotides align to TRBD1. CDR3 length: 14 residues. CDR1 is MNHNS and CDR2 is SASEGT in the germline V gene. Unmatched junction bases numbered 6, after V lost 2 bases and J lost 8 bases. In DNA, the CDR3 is TGTGCCAGCAGTGAACAACAGGGGGCAGCAGAAGCTTTCTTT. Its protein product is CASSEQQGAAEAFF.

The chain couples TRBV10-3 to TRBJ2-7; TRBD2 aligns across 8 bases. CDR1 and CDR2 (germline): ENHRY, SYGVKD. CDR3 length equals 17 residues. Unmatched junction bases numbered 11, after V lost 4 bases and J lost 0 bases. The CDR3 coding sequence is TGTGCCATCAGTGGTAACATAGTGAGCGGGGGCTCCTACGAGCAGTACTTC. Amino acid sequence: CAISGNIVSGGSYEQYF.

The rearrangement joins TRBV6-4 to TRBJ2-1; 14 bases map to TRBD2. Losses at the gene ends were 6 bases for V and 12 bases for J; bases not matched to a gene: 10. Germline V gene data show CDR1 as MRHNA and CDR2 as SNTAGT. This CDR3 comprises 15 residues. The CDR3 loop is CASSQGLAGAESQFF. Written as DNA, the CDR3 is TGTGCCAGCAGCCAGGGACTAGCGGGAGCCGAGTCGCAGTTCTTC.

The CDR3 DNA is TGTGCCGGTCGCTCAGGGAAGAGCACAGATACGCAGTATTTT. The encoded protein is CAGRSGKSTDTQYF. J is TRBJ2-3 and V is TRBV28; D might be TRBD1 (5 bases). The CDR3 totals 14 residues. Trimming took off 11 bases at V and 0 bases at J, with 15 bases between the two ends. Looked up from germline, CDR1 is MDHEN and CDR2 is SYDVKM.

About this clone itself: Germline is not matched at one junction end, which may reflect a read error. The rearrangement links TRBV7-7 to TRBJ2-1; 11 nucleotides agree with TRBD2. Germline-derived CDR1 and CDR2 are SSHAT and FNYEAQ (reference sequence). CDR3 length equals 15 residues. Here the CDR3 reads CASSTSGSSYNEQFF. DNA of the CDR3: TGTGCTAGCAGCACTAGCGGGAGCTCCTACAATGAGCAGTTCTTC.

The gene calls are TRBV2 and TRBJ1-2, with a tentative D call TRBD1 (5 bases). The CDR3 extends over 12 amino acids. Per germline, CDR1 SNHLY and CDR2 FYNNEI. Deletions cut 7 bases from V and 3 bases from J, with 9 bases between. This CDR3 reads CASKGVDYGYTF. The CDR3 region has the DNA TGTGCCAGCAAAGGGGTTGACTATGGCTACACCTTC.

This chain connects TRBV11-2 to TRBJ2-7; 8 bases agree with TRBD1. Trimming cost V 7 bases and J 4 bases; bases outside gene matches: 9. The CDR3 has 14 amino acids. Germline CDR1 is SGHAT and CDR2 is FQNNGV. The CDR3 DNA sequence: TGTGCCAGCAAGCGGTCAGGGGGCACGTACGAGCAGTACTTC. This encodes CASKRSGGTYEQYF.

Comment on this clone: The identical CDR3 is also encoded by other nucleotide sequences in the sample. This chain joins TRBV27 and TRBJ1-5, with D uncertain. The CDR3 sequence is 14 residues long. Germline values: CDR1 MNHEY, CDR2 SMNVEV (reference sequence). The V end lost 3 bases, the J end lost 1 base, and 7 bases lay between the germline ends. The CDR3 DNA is TGTGCCAGCAGTTTCCGAGGGAGCAATCAGCCCCAGCATTTT. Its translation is CASSFRGSNQPQHF.

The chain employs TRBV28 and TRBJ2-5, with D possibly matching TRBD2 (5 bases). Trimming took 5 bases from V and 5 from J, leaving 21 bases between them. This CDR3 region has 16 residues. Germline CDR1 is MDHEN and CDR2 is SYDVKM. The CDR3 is CASSPPEGLGPETQYF. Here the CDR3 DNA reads TGTGCCAGCAGTCCCCCAGAGGGTTTAGGGCCGGAGACCCAGTACTTC.

CDR3 nucleotides: TGTGCCAGTAGTATTCGTCTAGACAATCAGCCCCAGCATTTT. It yields the protein CASSIRLDNQPQHF. The chain recombines TRBV19 with TRBJ1-5; D is uncertain. Germline lookup yields CDR1 LNHDA and CDR2 SQIVND (reference sequence). Trimming stripped 3 bases from V and 3 bases from J, with 9 bases between. CDR3 length: 14 amino acids. Full variable domain (outside the CDR3, taken from reference TRBV19 and TRBJ1-5): DGGITQSPKYLFRKEGQNVTLSCEQNLNHDAMYWYRQDPGQGLRLIYYSQIVNDFQKGDIAEGYSVSREKKESFPLTVTSAQKNPTAFYLCASSIRLDNQPQHFGDGTRLSIL.

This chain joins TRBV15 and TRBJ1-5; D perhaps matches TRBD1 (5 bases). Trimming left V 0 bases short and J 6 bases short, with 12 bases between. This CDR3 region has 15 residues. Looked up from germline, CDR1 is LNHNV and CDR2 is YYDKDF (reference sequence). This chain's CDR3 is CATSRDLQGGQPQHF. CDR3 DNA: TGTGCCACCAGCAGAGATCTTCAGGGAGGTCAGCCCCAGCATTTT.

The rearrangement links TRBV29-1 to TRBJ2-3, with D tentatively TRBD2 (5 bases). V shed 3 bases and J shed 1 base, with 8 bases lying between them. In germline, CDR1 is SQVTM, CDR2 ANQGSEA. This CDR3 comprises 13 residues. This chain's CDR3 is CSVERVGTDTQYF. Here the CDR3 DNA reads TGCAGCGTTGAGAGGGTGGGCACAGATACGCAGTATTTT.

DNA of the CDR3: TGTGCCAGCTCACCACGACTAGCGGGGGGCACAGATACGCAGTATTTT. Amino acids: CASSPRLAGGTDTQYF. J is TRBJ2-3 and V is TRBV18, with 12 bases lining up with TRBD2. The CDR3 runs to 16 residues. Germline V gives CDR1 KGHSH, CDR2 LQKENI. Trimming removed 1 base from V and 1 base from J; junction bases left unmatched: 0.

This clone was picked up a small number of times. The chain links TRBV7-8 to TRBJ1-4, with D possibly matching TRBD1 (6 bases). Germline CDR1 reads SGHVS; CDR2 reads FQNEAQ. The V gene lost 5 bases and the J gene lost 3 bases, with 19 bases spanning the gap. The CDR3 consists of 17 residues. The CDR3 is CASSGSRWNRANEKLFF. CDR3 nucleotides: TGTGCCAGCAGCGGCTCGCGGTGGAACAGGGCTAATGAAAAACTGTTTTTT. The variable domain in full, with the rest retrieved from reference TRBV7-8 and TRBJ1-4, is GAGVSQSPRYKVAKRGQDVALRCDPISGHVSLFWYQQALGQGPEFLTYFQNEAQLDKSGLPSDRFFAERPEGSVSTLKIQRTQQEDSAVYLCASSGSRWNRANEKLFFGSGTQLSVL.